The clone carrying this TCR beta chain was recorded a few times. Through a sample-barcoded 5' primer and a J-beta primer mix, a second PCR was run for roughly 7 to 12 cycles. TCRdb used MiXCR to reprocess the 5' RACE reads, holding one entry per CDR3 protein. This table holds 750,000 to 950,000 distinct CDR3 sequences, more than 25% found once. This sample stems from a study of blood T cells in healthy people across ages. The CDR3 is 18 amino acids. Trimming took 3 bases from V and 2 from J; bases not matched to a gene: 13. The data were also submitted as part of a second study, on T cells of mothers and their children. That paper adds: The authors used all extracted RNA for cDNA synthesis, at 1.5 ug per 15 ul.

The V call is TRBV12-3 or TRBV12-4, the J call TRBJ2-1; 7 positions agree with TRBD2. Sequenced material: blood. This sequence originates from a boy aged 5-17 years in good health. The CDR3 sequence: CASSLLPRFGGTYNEQFF. In DNA form, the CDR3 reads TGTGCCAGCAGTTTGTTACCTAGGTTCGGGGGGACCTACAATGAGCAGTTCTTC.